Listed below are T cell receptor beta chains from one sample, sequenced in a study of regulatory and conventional T cells in RAG deficiency. Some clones are missing from TCRdb's copy, which holds only in-frame ones; the method was immunoSEQ multiplex PCR. The sample consists of around 25,000 clones, 95% to 96% of them appearing once. The same sample was also studied in work on regulatory T cells.

The specimen sequenced was CD25- CD4+ T cells sorted from blood. These receptors were collected from a human donor in good health. The CDR3 runs from the conserved cysteine through the conserved F or W.

TRBJ2-5 | TRBV2 | CASKAVTETQYF
TRBJ1-2 | TRBV28 | CASSPSLFGKGYTF
TRBJ1-1 | TRBV30 | CAWSPQRGEAFF
TRBJ1-2 | TRBV28 | CASSSPDRANYGYTF
TRBJ2-7 | TRBV7-2 | CASSSQGFEQYF
TRBJ1-3 | TRBV30 | CAWRPGKFSSSGNTIYF
TRBJ1-4 | TRBV18 | CASSWTAATNEKLFF
TRBJ2-5 | TRBV5-1 | CASSWGQGGGETQYF
TRBJ2-2 | TRBV9 | CASSGISGGATGELFF
TRBJ1-6 | TRBV30 | CAWTLITIGSPLHF
TRBJ1-2 | TRBV5-1 | CASSSTDLNLNYGYTF
TRBJ1-2 | TRBV5-4 | CASSGGQEGYTF
TRBJ2-1 | TRBV18 | CASSATFGTGHYNEQFF
TRBJ1-5 | TRBV30 | CAWSVGAVSNQPQHF
TRBJ2-5 | TRBV13 | CASSSLGRVSQETQYF
TRBJ1-2 | TRBV14 | CASSQDRTVYGYTF
TRBJ2-1 | TRBV29-1 | CSVDDSYNEQFF
TRBJ2-7 | TRBV30 | CAWSTAYEQYF
TRBJ2-7 | TRBV18 | CASSPFAGTSGTSDYEQYF
TRBJ2-2 | TRBV9 | CASSLTGGYTGELFF
- | TRBV15 | CATSRGLSYEQYF
TRBJ2-7 | TRBV2 | CASSERGSEQYF